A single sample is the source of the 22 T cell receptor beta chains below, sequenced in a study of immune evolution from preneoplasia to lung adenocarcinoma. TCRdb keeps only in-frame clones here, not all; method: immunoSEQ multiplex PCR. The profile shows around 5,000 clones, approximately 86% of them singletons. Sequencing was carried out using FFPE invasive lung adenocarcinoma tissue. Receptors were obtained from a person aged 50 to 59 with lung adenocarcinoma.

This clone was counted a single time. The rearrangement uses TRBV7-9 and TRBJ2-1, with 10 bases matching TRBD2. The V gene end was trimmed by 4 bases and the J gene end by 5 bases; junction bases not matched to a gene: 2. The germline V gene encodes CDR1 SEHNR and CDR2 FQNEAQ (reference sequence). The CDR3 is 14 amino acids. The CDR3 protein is CASSSLAGDNEQFF. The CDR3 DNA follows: TGTGCCAGCAGCTCTCTAGCGGGGGACAATGAGCAGTTCTTC. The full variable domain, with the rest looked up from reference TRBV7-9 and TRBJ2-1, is DTGVSQNPRHKITKRGQNVTFRCDPISEHNRLYWYRQTLGQGPEFLTYFQNEAQLEKSRLLSDRFSAERPKGSFSTLEIQRTEQGDSAMYLCASSSLAGDNEQFFGPGTRLTVL.

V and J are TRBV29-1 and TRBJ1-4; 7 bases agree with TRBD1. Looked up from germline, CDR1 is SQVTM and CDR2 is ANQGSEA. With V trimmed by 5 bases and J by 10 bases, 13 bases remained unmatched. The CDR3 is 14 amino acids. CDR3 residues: CSVFGTDTGGKLFF. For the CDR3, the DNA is TGCAGCGTTTTCGGGACAGATACTGGTGGAAAACTGTTTTTT.

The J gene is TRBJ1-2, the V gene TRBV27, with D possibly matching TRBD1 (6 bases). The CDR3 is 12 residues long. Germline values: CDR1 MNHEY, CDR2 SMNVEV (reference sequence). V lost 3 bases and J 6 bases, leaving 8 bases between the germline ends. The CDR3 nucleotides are TGTGCCAGCAGTTTGAGGGGGAATGGCTACACCTTC. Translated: CASSLRGNGYTF.

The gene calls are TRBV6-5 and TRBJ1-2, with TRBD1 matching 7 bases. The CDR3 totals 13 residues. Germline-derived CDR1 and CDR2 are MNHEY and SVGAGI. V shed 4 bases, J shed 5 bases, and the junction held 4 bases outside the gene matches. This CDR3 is CASSSRGVYGYTF. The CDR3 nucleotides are TGTGCCAGCAGTTCCAGGGGGGTTTATGGCTACACCTTC.

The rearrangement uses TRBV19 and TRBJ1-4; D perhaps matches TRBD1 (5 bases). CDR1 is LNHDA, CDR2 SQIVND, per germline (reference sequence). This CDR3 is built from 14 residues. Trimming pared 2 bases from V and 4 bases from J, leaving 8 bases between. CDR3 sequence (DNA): TGTGCCAGTAGTATAAGACAGCTTAATGAAAAACTGTTTTTT. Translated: CASSIRQLNEKLFF. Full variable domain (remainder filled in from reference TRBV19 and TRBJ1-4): DGGITQSPKYLFRKEGQNVTLSCEQNLNHDAMYWYRQDPGQGLRLIYYSQIVNDFQKGDIAEGYSVSREKKESFPLTVTSAQKNPTAFYLCASSIRQLNEKLFFGSGTQLSVL.

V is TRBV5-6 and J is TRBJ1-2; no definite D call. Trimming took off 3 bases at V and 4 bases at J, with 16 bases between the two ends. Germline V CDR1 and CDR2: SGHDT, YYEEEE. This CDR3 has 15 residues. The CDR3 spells CASSSSFRAGYGYTF. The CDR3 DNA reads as TGTGCCAGCAGCTCGTCTTTTCGGGCGGGCTATGGCTACACCTTC.

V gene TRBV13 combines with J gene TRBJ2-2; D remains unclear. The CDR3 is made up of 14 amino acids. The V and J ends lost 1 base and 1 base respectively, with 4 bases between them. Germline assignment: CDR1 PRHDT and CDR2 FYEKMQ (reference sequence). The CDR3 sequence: CASSLVGNTGELFF. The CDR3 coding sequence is TGTGCCAGCAGCTTAGTGGGGAACACCGGGGAGCTGTTTTTT.

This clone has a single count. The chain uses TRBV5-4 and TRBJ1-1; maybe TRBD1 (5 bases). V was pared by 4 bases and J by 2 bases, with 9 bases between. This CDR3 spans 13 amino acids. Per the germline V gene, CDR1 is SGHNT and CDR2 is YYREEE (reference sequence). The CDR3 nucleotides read TGTGCCAGCAGCCCCGGGACCAACACTGAAGCTTTCTTT. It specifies CASSPGTNTEAFF.

The CDR3 loop reads CAISASPPRDEQYF. The CDR3 DNA follows: TGTGCCATCAGTGCATCGCCCCCTCGCGACGAGCAGTACTTC. The chain has TRBV10-3 and TRBJ2-7; D gene unclear. The length of the CDR3 is 14 residues. The ends were cut back, 4 bases at V and 5 bases at J, with 15 bases in the middle. CDR1 is ENHRY and CDR2 is SYGVKD in the germline V gene.

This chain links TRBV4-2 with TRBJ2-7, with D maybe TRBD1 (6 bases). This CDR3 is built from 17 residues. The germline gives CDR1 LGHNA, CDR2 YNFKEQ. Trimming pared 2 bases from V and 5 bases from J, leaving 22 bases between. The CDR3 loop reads CASSQPTAWGLPDEQYF. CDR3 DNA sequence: TGTGCCAGCAGCCAACCCACGGCCTGGGGGCTACCCGACGAGCAGTACTTC.

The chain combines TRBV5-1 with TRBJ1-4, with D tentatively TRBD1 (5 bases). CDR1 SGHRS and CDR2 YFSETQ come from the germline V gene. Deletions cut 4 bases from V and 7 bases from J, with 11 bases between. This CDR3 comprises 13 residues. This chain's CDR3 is CASSPRGVEKLFF. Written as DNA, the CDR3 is TGCGCCAGCAGCCCCCGGGGGGTTGAAAAACTGTTTTTT.

The chain's CDR3 is CASSSTGGDEKLFF. The CDR3 region has the DNA TGTGCCAGCAGCTCGACAGGGGGAGATGAAAAACTGTTTTTT. This chain connects TRBV7-9 to TRBJ1-4; 9 bases match TRBD1. CDR1 is SEHNR and CDR2 is FQNEAQ in the germline V gene (reference sequence). CDR3 length: 14 amino acids. V trimming: 4 bases; J trimming: 6 bases; junction bases outside the gene matches: 3. The whole variable domain, remainder taken from reference TRBV7-9 and TRBJ1-4, is DTGVSQNPRHKITKRGQNVTFRCDPISEHNRLYWYRQTLGQGPEFLTYFQNEAQLEKSRLLSDRFSAERPKGSFSTLEIQRTEQGDSAMYLCASSSTGGDEKLFFGSGTQLSVL.

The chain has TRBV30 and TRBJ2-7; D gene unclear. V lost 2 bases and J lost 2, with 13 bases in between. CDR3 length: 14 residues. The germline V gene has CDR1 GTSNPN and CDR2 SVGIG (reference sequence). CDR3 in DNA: TGTGCCTGGAGTCCTCGGACGGTCACCTACGAGCAGTACTTC. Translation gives CAWSPRTVTYEQYF.

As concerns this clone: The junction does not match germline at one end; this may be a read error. In DNA form, the CDR3 reads TGTGCTAGCAGCTCCTCAGTCCAGGCCGAGCAGTACTTC. It codes for CASSSSVQAEQYF. The genes are TRBV7-7 and TRBJ2-7, with D uncertain. Germline V gives CDR1 SSHAT, CDR2 FNYEAQ (reference sequence). The CDR3 spans 13 residues.

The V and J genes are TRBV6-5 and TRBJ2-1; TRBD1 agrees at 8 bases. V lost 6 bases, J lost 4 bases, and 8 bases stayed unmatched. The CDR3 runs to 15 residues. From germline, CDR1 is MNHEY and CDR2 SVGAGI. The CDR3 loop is CASSIKGQGYNEQFF. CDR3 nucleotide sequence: TGTGCCAGCAGCATAAAAGGACAGGGTTACAATGAGCAGTTCTTC.

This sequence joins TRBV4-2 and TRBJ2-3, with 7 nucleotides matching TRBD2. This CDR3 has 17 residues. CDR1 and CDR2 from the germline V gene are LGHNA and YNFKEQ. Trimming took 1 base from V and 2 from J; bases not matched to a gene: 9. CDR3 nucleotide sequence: TGTGCCAGCAGCCAAGTTCCTTGGGGGGGATTCACAGATACGCAGTATTTT. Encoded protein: CASSQVPWGGFTDTQYF.

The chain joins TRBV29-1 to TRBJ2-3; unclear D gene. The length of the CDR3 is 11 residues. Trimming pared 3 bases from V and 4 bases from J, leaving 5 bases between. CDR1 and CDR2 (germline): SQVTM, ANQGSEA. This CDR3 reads CSVEPADTQYF. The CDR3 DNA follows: TGCAGCGTTGAGCCCGCAGATACGCAGTATTTT.

The CDR3 loop is CSALGNTEAFF. CDR3 DNA: TGCAGTGCTCTAGGGAACACTGAAGCTTTCTTT. The chain joins TRBV20-1 to TRBJ1-1; D gene unclear. V was trimmed by 5 bases and J by 1 base, leaving 5 bases between them. This CDR3 is 11 amino acids long. Per the germline V gene, CDR1 is DFQATT and CDR2 is SNEGSKA (reference sequence).

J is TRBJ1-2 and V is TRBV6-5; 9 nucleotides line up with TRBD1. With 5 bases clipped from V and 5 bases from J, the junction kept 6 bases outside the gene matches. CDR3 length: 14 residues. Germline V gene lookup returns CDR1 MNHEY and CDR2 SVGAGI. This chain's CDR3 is CASSRDRGWYGYTF. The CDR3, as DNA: TGTGCCAGCAGTCGCGACAGGGGGTGGTATGGCTACACCTTC.

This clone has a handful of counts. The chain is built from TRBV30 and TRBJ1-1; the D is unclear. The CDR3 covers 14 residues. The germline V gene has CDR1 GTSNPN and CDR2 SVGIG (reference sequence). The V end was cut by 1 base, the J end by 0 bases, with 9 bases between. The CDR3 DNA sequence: TGTGCCTGGAGTGACTTACGAATGAACACTGAAGCTTTCTTT. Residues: CAWSDLRMNTEAFF.

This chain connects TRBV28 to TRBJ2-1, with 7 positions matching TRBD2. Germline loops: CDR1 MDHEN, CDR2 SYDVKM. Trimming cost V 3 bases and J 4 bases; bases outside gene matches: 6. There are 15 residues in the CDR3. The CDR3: CASSFEAGIYNEQFF. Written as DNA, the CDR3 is TGTGCCAGCAGTTTTGAAGCGGGGATATACAATGAGCAGTTCTTC.

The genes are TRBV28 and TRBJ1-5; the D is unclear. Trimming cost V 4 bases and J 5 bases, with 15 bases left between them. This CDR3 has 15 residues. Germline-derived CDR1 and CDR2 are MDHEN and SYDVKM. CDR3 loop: CASSSKGRYHQPQHF. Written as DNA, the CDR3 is TGTGCCAGCAGTTCAAAAGGGCGATACCATCAGCCCCAGCATTTT.